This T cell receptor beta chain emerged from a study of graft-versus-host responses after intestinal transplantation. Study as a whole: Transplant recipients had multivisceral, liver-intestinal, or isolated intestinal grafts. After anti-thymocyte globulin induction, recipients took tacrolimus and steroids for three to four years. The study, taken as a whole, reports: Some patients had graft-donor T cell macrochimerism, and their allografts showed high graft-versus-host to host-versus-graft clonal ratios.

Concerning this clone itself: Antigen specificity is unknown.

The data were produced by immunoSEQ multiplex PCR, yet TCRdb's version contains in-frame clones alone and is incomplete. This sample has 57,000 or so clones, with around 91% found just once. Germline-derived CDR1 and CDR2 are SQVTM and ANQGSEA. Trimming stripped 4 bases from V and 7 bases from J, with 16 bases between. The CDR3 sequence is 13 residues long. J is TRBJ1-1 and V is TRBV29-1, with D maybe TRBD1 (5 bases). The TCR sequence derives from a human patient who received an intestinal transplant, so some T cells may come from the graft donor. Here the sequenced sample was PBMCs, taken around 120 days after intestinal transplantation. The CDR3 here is CSVAEGAGYEAFF. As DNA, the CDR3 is TGCAGCGTTGCAGAAGGGGCAGGGTATGAAGCTTTCTTT.